Given below is one T cell receptor beta chain in context. Its matching antigen is unknown. The data were taken from a study of metastatic and nonmetastatic thyroid tumors. As for the study in general: Patients with malignant and benign thyroid disease provided blood and tumor or nodule tissue, whose repertoires were compared.

As originally analysed: Built for papillary thyroid cancer, a distant-metastasis classifier drew on CDR3 differences across clinicopathological groups. With MiXCR, TCRdb called clones anew from the PCR reads. TCRdb's processing, not the authors' own work, is the source of the V and J calls. The sample carries around 20,000 clones, over 9.5% recorded once. Among the patients, none had received any treatment before thyroid surgery. Study outcomes and limitations: A significant increase in TCR beta diversity was reportedly seen in malignant thyroid tumors relative to benign nodules, in blood and tumor.

Germline CDR1 reads SGHRS; CDR2 reads YFSETQ. The length of the CDR3 is 14 residues. Trimming removed 4 bases from V and 5 bases from J, with 15 bases in between. The TCR originated in a female donor with papillary thyroid cancer or a benign thyroid nodule (not recorded which). Some clones in this sample may be carry-over from other donors' samples. Sequencing was carried out using blood. The V and J genes are TRBV5-1 and TRBJ1-2; the D is unclear. CDR3 sequence (DNA): TGCGCCAGCAGCCCCGGGAGCCCCAGGTATGGCTACACCTTC. It specifies CASSPGSPRYGYTF.